The 21 T cell receptor beta chains given below trace back to one sample, sequenced in a study of PD-L1 blockade in urothelial cancer. Clones were sequenced by immunoSEQ multiplex PCR, and TCRdb holds only the in-frame ones, with some missing. The data contain 50,000 to 55,000 clones, approximately 90% of them singletons. Time point described: peripheral blood 6 weeks after treatment start. Sequenced material: PBMCs, taken around atezolizumab (anti-PD-L1) treatment. All receptors derive from a man aged 55 to 70 with urothelial cancer.

The CDR3 sequence is CASSAFKSSGSYEQYF. CDR3 coding DNA: TGTGCCAGCAGTGCGTTTAAGTCTAGCGGTTCCTACGAGCAGTACTTC. The chain is built from TRBV2 and TRBJ2-7; TRBD2 matches at 7 bases. The CDR3 has 16 amino acids. The junction had 10 bases not matched to a gene; V was cut back by 4 bases and J by 1 base. The germline gives CDR1 SNHLY, CDR2 FYNNEI.

J is TRBJ2-7 and V is TRBV5-1; 8 bases agree with TRBD1. The CDR3 spans 15 residues. The germline V gene encodes CDR1 SGHRS and CDR2 YFSETQ. J was trimmed by 2 bases and V by 1 base; bases with no gene match: 5. In DNA, the CDR3 is TGCGCCAGCAGCTTGACGGCAGGGGGCACCTACGAGCAGTACTTC. Protein: CASSLTAGGTYEQYF.

The chain has TRBV19 and TRBJ1-1; no definite D call. From germline, CDR1 is LNHDA and CDR2 SQIVND (reference sequence). The CDR3 has 12 amino acids. Trimming shortened V by 5 bases and J by 3 bases, and 7 bases separated the two germline ends. The CDR3: CASSAGYTEAFF. CDR3 DNA sequence: TGTGCCAGTAGTGCGGGATACACTGAAGCTTTCTTT.

The chain carries TRBV16 and TRBJ2-1; D is ambiguous. Deletions cut 2 bases from V and 4 bases from J, with 3 bases between. This CDR3 has 12 residues. Germline assignment: CDR1 KGHSY and CDR2 FQNENV. CDR3 bases: TGTGCCAGCAGCCAACCTTACAATGAGCAGTTCTTC. This gives the protein CASSQPYNEQFF.

The chain joins TRBV18 to TRBJ1-1; TRBD1 is a possible D gene (5 bases). CDR1 and CDR2 (germline): KGHSH, LQKENI. The CDR3 is 11 residues long. The V end lost 3 bases, the J end lost 14 bases, and 13 bases lay between the germline ends. The CDR3 here is CASSPGQGTFF. CDR3 in DNA: TGTGCCAGCTCACCGGGGCAGGGCACCTTCTTT.

This clone was observed a few times. The V and J genes are TRBV29-1 and TRBJ1-4; 8 bases fit TRBD1. CDR3 length equals 12 residues. With 4 bases clipped from V and 12 bases from J, the junction kept 7 bases outside the gene matches. Germline CDR1 and CDR2: SQVTM and ANQGSEA. This chain's CDR3 is CSVGTTTGELFF. DNA for the CDR3: TGCAGCGTTGGGACGACGACAGGGGAACTGTTTTTT.

The chain employs TRBV19 and TRBJ2-5; 9 nucleotides align to TRBD2. J gave up 5 bases and V 8 bases, and 9 bases lay outside the gene matches. CDR3 length: 14 amino acids. Germline V gene lookup returns CDR1 LNHDA and CDR2 SQIVND (reference sequence). CDR3 sequence (DNA): TGTGCCAGTCGTAGCGGGGGCCATCAGGAGACCCAGTACTTC. Protein: CASRSGGHQETQYF.

The chain has TRBV19 and TRBJ2-4; D remains unclear. The V gene's germline CDR1 is LNHDA and CDR2 SQIVND (reference sequence). The CDR3 has 13 residues. Deletions cut 1 base from V and 5 bases from J, with 6 bases between. DNA for the CDR3: TGTGCCAGTAGTATAGGGGCAGAAAACATTCAGTACTTC. This translates into CASSIGAENIQYF.

This chain joins TRBV5-1 and TRBJ1-2; no definite D call. The CDR3 runs to 14 residues. V was clipped by 1 base and J by 5 bases, with 12 bases between them. In germline, CDR1 is SGHRS, CDR2 YFSETQ. The CDR3 nucleotides read TGCGCCAGCAGCTTGTTTACAGCGGATTATGGCTACACCTTC. It encodes CASSLFTADYGYTF. The whole variable domain, filled in from reference TRBV5-1 and TRBJ1-2, reads KAGVTQTPRYLIKTRGQQVTLSCSPISGHRSVSWYQQTPGQGLQFLFEYFSETQRNKGNFPGRFSGRQFSNSRSEMNVSTLELGDSALYLCASSLFTADYGYTFGSGTRLTVV.

This clone occurred once. V and J are TRBV7-2 and TRBJ2-7; 12 bases are shared with TRBD2. V shed 5 bases, J shed 6 bases, and the junction held 8 bases outside the gene matches. The CDR3 consists of 15 residues. Germline CDR1 reads SGHTA; CDR2 reads FQGNSA. The CDR3 loop reads CASSQGGLAGTEQYF. CDR3 DNA sequence: TGTGCCAGCAGCCAAGGAGGACTAGCGGGAACCGAGCAGTACTTC.

V gene TRBV21-1 combines with J gene TRBJ2-1; the D call of TRBD2 is as the table states it, not checked on the DNA. TRBV21-1 is reported as a pseudogene. The length of the CDR3 is 13 residues. CDR3 residues: CASSTGIYNEQFF. CDR3 bases: TGTGCCAGCAGCACCGGGATTTACAATGAGCAGTTCTTC.

This chain joins TRBV28 and TRBJ2-7, with 10 bases matching TRBD2. The CDR3 covers 17 residues. J lost 2 bases, V lost 5 bases, and 12 bases had no gene match. Germline loops: CDR1 MDHEN, CDR2 SYDVKM. This chain's CDR3 is CASSPLQIAGGPYEQYF. The CDR3 DNA follows: TGTGCCAGCAGTCCCCTCCAAATAGCGGGAGGCCCCTACGAGCAGTACTTC.

The count of this clone is one. This chain links TRBV2 with TRBJ2-6; possible D gene TRBD1, 6 bases. Germline V gives CDR1 SNHLY, CDR2 FYNNEI. The V and J ends lost 10 bases and 0 bases respectively, with 16 bases between them. The CDR3 is 16 amino acids. The CDR3 sequence: CANTQGMGSGANVLTF. The CDR3 DNA sequence: TGTGCCAACACACAGGGTATGGGCTCTGGGGCCAACGTCCTGACTTTC.

This sequence joins TRBV18 and TRBJ2-7; the D is unclear. The V and J ends lost 3 bases and 2 bases respectively, with 8 bases between them. Germline CDR1 is KGHSH and CDR2 is LQKENI. The CDR3 totals 13 residues. The CDR3 protein is CASSPGVTYEQYF. Here the CDR3 DNA reads TGTGCCAGCTCACCTGGAGTAACCTACGAGCAGTACTTC.

V and J are TRBV6-6 and TRBJ2-3; 8 bases map to TRBD1. J lost 3 bases, V lost 6 bases, and 5 bases had no gene match. Germline CDR1 MNHNY, CDR2 SVGAGI (reference sequence). The CDR3 has 14 residues. The CDR3 region has the DNA TGTGCCAGCAGCTCCGGACAGGGAACAGATACGCAGTATTTT. Translating it yields CASSSGQGTDTQYF.

V is TRBV28 and J is TRBJ2-7; 8 bases align to TRBD2. The CDR3 contains 16 residues. The V segment lost 6 bases and the J segment 3 bases; nucleotides outside the gene matches: 13. Germline CDR1 and CDR2: MDHEN and SYDVKM. CDR3 nucleotide sequence: TGTGCCAGCAGAGGGTCTAGCGGGTACCGAAGCTACGAGCAGTACTTC. Translated: CASRGSSGYRSYEQYF.

The chain recombines TRBV25-1 with TRBJ2-5, with D possibly TRBD1 on 5 matching bases. Germline assignment: CDR1 MGHDK and CDR2 SYGVNS. This CDR3 spans 16 amino acids. V lost 3 bases, J lost 2 bases, and 16 bases lay in between. The chain's CDR3 is CASSDRTLGFQETQYF. CDR3 DNA sequence: TGTGCCAGCAGTGACAGGACACTGGGTTTTCAAGAGACCCAGTACTTC.

This chain joins TRBV5-4 and TRBJ2-2; 7 bases are a match to TRBD1. From germline, CDR1 is SGHNT and CDR2 YYREEE (reference sequence). Losses at the gene ends were 4 bases for V and 2 bases for J; bases not matched to a gene: 5. The length of the CDR3 is 15 residues. The chain's CDR3 is CASSPGTANTGELFF. As DNA, the CDR3 is TGTGCCAGCAGCCCCGGGACAGCTAACACCGGGGAGCTGTTTTTT.

In this sample, this clone turned up once. The chain is built from TRBV10-3 and TRBJ2-7, with TRBD1 matching over 8 bases. The CDR3 length is 15 residues. J lost 2 bases, V lost 3 bases, and 6 bases had no gene match. The germline gives CDR1 ENHRY, CDR2 SYGVKD. The CDR3 reads CAISDRQGATYEQYF. The CDR3 region has the DNA TGTGCCATCAGTGACCGGCAGGGGGCCACCTACGAGCAGTACTTC.

The chain uses TRBV5-6 and TRBJ2-7, with 12 bases identical to TRBD2. V gave up 0 bases and J gave up 7 bases; unmatched junction bases: 11. Looked up from germline, CDR1 is SGHDT and CDR2 is YYEEEE. CDR3 size: 17 residues. CDR3 amino acids: CASSLAGLAGQSGEQYF. The DNA of the CDR3 is TGTGCCAGCAGCTTGGCGGGACTAGCGGGCCAATCGGGGGAGCAGTACTTC.

This sequence joins TRBV5-1 and TRBJ2-5, with D perhaps matching TRBD2 (6 bases). CDR3 length: 14 amino acids. Trimming stripped 0 bases from V and 4 bases from J, with 10 bases between. Germline V lookup: CDR1 SGHRS, CDR2 YFSETQ. The CDR3 protein is CASSLETSRETQYF. CDR3 in DNA: TGCGCCAGCAGCTTGGAGACTAGTAGAGAGACCCAGTACTTC.